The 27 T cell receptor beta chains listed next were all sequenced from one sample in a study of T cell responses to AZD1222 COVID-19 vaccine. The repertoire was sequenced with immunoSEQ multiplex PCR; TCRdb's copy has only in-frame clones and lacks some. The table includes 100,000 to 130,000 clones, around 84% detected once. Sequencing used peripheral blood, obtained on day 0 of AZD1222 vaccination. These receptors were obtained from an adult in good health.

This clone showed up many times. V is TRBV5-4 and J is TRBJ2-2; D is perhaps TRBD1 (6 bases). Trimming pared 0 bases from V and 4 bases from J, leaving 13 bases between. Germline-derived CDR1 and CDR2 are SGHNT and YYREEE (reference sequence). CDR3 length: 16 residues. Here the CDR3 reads CASSLGQGIGTGELFF. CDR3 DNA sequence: TGTGCCAGCAGCTTGGGCCAGGGGATAGGCACCGGGGAGCTGTTTTTT.

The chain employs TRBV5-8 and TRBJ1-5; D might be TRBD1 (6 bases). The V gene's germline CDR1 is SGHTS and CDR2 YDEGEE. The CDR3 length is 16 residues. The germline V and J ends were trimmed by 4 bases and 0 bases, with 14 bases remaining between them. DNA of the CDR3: TGTGCCAGCAGCGGGACGGGGGGCTATAGCAATCAGCCCCAGCATTTT. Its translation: CASSGTGGYSNQPQHF.

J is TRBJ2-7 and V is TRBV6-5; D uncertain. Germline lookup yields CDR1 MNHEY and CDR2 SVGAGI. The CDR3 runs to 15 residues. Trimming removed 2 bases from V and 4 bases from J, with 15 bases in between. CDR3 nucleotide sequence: TGTGCCAGCAGTTACGAGGCCGGAGCCTCATACGAGCAGTACTTC. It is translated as CASSYEAGASYEQYF.

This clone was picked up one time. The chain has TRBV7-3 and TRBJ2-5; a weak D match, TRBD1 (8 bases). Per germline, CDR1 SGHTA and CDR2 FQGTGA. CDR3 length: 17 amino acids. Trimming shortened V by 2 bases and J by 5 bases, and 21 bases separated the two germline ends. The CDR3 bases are TGTGCCAGCAGCTTAGGACAGGGAGGGGTCGAAACTGAGACCCAGTACTTC. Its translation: CASSLGQGGVETETQYF.

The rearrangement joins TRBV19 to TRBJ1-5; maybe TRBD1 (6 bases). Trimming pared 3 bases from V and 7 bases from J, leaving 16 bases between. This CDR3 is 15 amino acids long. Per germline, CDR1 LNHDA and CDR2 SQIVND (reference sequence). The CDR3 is CASSMGGASSQPQHF. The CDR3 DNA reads TGTGCCAGTAGTATGGGGGGGGCGTCTAGCCAGCCCCAGCATTTT.

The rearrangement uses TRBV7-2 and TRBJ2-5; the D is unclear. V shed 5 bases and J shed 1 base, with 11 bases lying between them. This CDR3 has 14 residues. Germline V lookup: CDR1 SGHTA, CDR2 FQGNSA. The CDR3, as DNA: TGTGCCAGCAGCCCCCCTACGCTCCAAGAGACCCAGTACTTC. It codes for CASSPPTLQETQYF.

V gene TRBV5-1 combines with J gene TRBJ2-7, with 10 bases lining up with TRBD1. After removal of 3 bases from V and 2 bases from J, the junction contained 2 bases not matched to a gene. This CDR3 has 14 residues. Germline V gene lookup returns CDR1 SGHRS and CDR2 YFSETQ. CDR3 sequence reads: CASSSTGGPYEQYF. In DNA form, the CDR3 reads TGCGCCAGCAGCTCGACAGGGGGCCCCTACGAGCAGTACTTC.

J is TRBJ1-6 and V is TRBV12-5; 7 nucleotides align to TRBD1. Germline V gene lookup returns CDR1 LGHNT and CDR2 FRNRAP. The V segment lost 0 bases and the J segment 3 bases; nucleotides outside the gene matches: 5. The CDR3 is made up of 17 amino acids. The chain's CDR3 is CASGLVEGGFYNSPLHF. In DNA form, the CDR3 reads TGTGCTAGTGGTTTGGTAGAAGGGGGCTTCTATAATTCACCCCTCCACTTT.

This CDR3 reads CSTGGQGRSDTEAFF. Here the CDR3 DNA reads TGCAGCACTGGGGGACAGGGACGTTCGGACACTGAAGCTTTCTTT. The chain uses TRBV29-1 and TRBJ1-1; 9 nucleotides match TRBD1. The CDR3 spans 15 residues. Trimming cost V 8 bases and J 3 bases; bases outside gene matches: 13. Germline V gene sequence: CDR1 SQVTM, CDR2 ANQGSEA.

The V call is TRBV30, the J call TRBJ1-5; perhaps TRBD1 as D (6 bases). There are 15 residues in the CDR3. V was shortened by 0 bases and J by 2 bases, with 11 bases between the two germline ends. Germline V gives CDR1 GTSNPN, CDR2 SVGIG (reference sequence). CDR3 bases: TGTGCCTGGAGTGTAGGAGGGGGGGGCAATCAGCCCCAGCATTTT. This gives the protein CAWSVGGGGNQPQHF.

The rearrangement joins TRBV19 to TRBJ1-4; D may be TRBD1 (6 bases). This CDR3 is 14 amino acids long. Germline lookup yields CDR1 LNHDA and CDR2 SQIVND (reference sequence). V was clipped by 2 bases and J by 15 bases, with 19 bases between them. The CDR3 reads CASSILDRHRTLFF. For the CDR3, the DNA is TGTGCCAGTAGTATATTAGACAGGCACAGGACGTTGTTTTTT. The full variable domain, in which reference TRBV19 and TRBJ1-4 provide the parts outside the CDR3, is DGGITQSPKYLFRKEGQNVTLSCEQNLNHDAMYWYRQDPGQGLRLIYYSQIVNDFQKGDIAEGYSVSREKKESFPLTVTSAQKNPTAFYLCASSILDRHRTLFFGSGTQLSVL.

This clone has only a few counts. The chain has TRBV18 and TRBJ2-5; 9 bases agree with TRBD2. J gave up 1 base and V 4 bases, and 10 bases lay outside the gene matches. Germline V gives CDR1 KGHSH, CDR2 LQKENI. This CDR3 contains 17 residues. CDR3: CASSQPPWRGGQETQYF. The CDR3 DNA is TGTGCCAGCTCACAACCCCCGTGGCGGGGGGGCCAAGAGACCCAGTACTTC.

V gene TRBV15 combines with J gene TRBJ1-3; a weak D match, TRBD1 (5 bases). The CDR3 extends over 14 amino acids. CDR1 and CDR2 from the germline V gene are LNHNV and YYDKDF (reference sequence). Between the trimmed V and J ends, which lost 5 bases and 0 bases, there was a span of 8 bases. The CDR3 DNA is TGTGCCACCAGCGGGGGGTCCTCTGGAAACACCATATATTTT. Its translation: CATSGGSSGNTIYF. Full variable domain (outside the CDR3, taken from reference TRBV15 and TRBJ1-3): DAMVIQNPRYQVTQFGKPVTLSCSQTLNHNVMYWYQQKSSQAPKLLFHYYDKDFNNEADTPDNFQSRRPNTSFCFLDIRSPGLGDTAMYLCATSGGSSGNTIYFGEGSWLTVV.

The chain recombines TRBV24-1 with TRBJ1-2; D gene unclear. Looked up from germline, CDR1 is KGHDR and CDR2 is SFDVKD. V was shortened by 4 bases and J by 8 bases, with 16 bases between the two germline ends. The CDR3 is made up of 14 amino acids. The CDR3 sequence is CATSDDPAAGGYTF. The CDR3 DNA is TGTGCCACCAGTGACGACCCCGCGGCAGGCGGCTACACCTTC.

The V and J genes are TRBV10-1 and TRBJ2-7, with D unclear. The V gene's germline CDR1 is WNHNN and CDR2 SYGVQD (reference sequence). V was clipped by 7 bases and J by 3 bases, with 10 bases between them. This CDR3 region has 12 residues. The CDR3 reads CASIGPIYEQYF. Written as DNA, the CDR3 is TGCGCCAGCATCGGGCCTATCTACGAGCAGTACTTC.

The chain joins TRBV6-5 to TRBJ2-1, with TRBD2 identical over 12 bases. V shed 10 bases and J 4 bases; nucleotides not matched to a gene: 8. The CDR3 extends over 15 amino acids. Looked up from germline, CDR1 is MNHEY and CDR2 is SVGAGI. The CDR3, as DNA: TGTGCCATTACTAGCGGGGGGAACGGGTACAATGAGCAGTTCTTC. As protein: CAITSGGNGYNEQFF.

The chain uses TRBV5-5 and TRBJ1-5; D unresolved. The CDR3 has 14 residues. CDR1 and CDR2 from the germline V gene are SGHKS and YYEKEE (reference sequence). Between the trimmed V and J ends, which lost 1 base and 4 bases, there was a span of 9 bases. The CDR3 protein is CASSLSEINQPQHF. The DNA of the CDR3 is TGTGCCAGCAGCTTGAGTGAGATTAATCAGCCCCAGCATTTT.

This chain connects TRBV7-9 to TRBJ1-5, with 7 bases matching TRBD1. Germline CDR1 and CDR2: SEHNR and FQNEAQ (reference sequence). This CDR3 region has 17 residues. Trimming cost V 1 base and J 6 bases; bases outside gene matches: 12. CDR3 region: CASSLGRGLTGAQPQHF. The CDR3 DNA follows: TGTGCCAGCAGCTTAGGGAGGGGGCTAACGGGGGCTCAGCCCCAGCATTTT. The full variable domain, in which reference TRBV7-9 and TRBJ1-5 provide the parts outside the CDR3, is DTGVSQNPRHKITKRGQNVTFRCDPISEHNRLYWYRQTLGQGPEFLTYFQNEAQLEKSRLLSDRFSAERPKGSFSTLEIQRTEQGDSAMYLCASSLGRGLTGAQPQHFGDGTRLSIL.

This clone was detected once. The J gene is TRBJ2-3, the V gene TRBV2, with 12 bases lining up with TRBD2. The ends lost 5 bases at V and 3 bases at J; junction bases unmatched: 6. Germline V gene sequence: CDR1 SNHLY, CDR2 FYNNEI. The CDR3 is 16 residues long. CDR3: CASSYPSGGGTDTQYF. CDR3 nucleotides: TGTGCCAGCAGTTACCCTAGCGGGGGGGGGACAGATACGCAGTATTTT.

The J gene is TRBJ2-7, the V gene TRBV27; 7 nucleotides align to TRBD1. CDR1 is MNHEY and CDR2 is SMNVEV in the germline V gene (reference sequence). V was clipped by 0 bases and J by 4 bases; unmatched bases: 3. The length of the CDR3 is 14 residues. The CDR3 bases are TGTGCCAGCAGTTTATCAGGGACAGCGTACGAGCAGTACTTC. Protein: CASSLSGTAYEQYF.

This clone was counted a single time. Here the CDR3 DNA reads TGTGCCAGCAGTTACTCGTTACGGCGTAATGAAAAACTGTTTTTT. It is translated as CASSYSLRRNEKLFF. The J gene is TRBJ1-4, the V gene TRBV6-5; D gene unclear. This CDR3 is built from 15 residues. Germline CDR1 is MNHEY and CDR2 is SVGAGI. V lost 0 bases, J lost 4 bases, and 9 bases lay in between.

CDR3 region: CASRGLTVGNQPQHF. CDR3 DNA: TGTGCCAGCAGGGGATTAACAGTGGGCAATCAGCCCCAGCATTTT. The chain uses TRBV6-5 and TRBJ1-5; D unresolved. Trimming shortened V by 6 bases and J by 2 bases, and 14 bases separated the two germline ends. In germline, CDR1 is MNHEY, CDR2 SVGAGI. CDR3 length: 15 amino acids.

DNA for the CDR3: TGTGCCAGCACCCCCGCGGCAGGGACAACCCACGAGCAGTACTTC. Amino acids: CASTPAAGTTHEQYF. The V call is TRBV6-1, the J call TRBJ2-7; a possible D gene is TRBD1 (6 bases). V was cut by 7 bases and J by 5 bases, with 21 bases left in between. Germline V gene sequence: CDR1 MNHNS, CDR2 SASEGT. The CDR3 has 15 residues.

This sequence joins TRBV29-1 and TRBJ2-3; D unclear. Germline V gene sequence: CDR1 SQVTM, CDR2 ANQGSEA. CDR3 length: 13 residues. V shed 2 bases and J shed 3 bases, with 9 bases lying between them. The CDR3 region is CSVERGWTDTQYF. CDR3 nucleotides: TGCAGCGTTGAAAGAGGATGGACAGATACGCAGTATTTT.

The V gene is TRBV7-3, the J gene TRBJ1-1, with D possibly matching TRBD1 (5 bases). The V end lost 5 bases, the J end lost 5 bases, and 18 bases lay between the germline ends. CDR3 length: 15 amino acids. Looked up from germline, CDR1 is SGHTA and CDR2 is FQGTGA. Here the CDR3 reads CASSLFRGGGTEAFF. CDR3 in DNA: TGTGCCAGCAGCCTGTTCCGGGGCGGAGGGACTGAAGCTTTCTTT.

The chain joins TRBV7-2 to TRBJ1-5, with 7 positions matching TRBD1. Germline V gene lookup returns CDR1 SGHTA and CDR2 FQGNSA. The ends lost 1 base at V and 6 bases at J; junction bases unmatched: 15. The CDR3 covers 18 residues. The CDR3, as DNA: TGTGCCAGCAGCTTAGTGCCTCCCAGACAGGGCCGCACTCAGCCCCAGCATTTT. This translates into CASSLVPPRQGRTQPQHF.

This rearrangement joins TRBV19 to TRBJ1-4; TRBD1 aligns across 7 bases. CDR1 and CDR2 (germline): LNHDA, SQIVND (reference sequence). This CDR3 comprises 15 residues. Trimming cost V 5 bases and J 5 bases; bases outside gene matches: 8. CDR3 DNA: TGTGCCAGTAGTGGACCCGGGACAGCAAATGAAAAACTGTTTTTT. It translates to CASSGPGTANEKLFF.